The clone carrying this T cell receptor (beta chain) was detected a few times. Its target is unknown. This entry is derived from a study of T cells after yellow fever vaccination. Germline V CDR1 and CDR2: LGHNA, YSLEER. The length of the CDR3 is 16 residues. V shed 0 bases and J shed 2 bases, with 13 bases lying between them. TCRdb reprocessed the 5' RACE reads with MiXCR, giving one entry per CDR3 protein. This sample carries fewer than 400,000 distinct CDR3 sequences, 6.2% of them seen once, and the ten largest clones take 15%. The study, taken as a whole, reports: The booster saw the reappearance of most primary-vaccination clones (approximately 97% CD4, almost 90% CD8). High-abundance clonotypes from the bulk population could contaminate FACS-sorted repertoires.

The rearrangement uses TRBV4-3 and TRBJ2-5, with D perhaps matching TRBD1 or TRBD2 (5 bases each). This clonotype originated in a man aged 25-40 years who received the YFV17D yellow fever vaccine. The source was PBMCs, collected 5 days after the yellow fever booster vaccination. CDR3 sequence reads: CASSQEVGTYQETQYF. For the CDR3, the DNA is TGCGCCAGCAGCCAAGAGGTCGGGACCTATCAAGAGACCCAGTACTTC.